This is a list of T cell receptor beta chains from one sample in a study of T cell changes during pregnancy in multiple sclerosis. Assay: immunoSEQ multiplex PCR; the TCRdb copy retains only in-frame clones and omits some. The table records about 59,000 clones, about 90% of them present only once. This material consisted of peripheral blood, taken in the first trimester of pregnancy. The receptors were gathered from a female donor with multiple sclerosis, enrolled in a pregnancy study. Each CDR3 is given with its conserved first and last residue.

V	J	CDR3
TRBV27	TRBJ1-5	CASSTGSNQPQHF
TRBV13	TRBJ2-7	CASSYRASPYEQYF
TRBV4-1	TRBJ2-7	CASSLGQGSYEQYF
TRBV6-5	TRBJ2-1	CASGAGGSGEQFF
TRBV25-1	TRBJ2-3	CASSGAVPDTQYF
TRBV15	TRBJ2-1	CATSREGSALGYNEQFF
TRBV7-2	TRBJ1-1	CASSFRSGLTEAFF
TRBV15	TRBJ1-2	CATSRGTGGSYGYTF
TRBV2	TRBJ2-7	CASSGHYEQYF
TRBV19	TRBJ1-5	CASRETATYSNQPQHF
TRBV30	TRBJ2-3	CAWSVAETDTQYF
TRBV5-4	TRBJ2-7	CASSLVAGYEQYF
TRBV5-8	TRBJ1-4	CASRPGQVVEKLFF
TRBV4-2	TRBJ2-7	CASSRQPGLAGEVQYF
TRBV11-2	TRBJ1-4	CASSLTLVTNEKLFF
TRBV9	TRBJ2-6	CASSVASSGANVLTF
TRBV11-2	TRBJ2-7	CASSSVIQWEQYF
TRBV29-1	TRBJ2-4	CSVVVAKNIQYF
TRBV6-5	TRBJ2-3	CASSYVSGDTQYF
TRBV7-9	TRBJ2-1	CASSPDRVIYNEQFF
TRBV30	TRBJ1-1	CAWSLRGNTEAFF
TRBV7-2	TRBJ2-3	CASSTRTGTDTQYF
TRBV6-5	TRBJ2-1	CASSYSGDNQNEQFF
TRBV25-1	TRBJ1-2	CASSAIWGPGYTF
TRBV4-2	TRBJ2-7	CASSPTGGWFEQYF
TRBV27	TRBJ1-5	CASSLRQDNQPQHF
TRBV4-3	TRBJ2-1	CASSQHGQGDNEQFF
TRBV6-1	TRBJ2-2	CASSERVLAGNTGELFF
TRBV4-1	TRBJ2-5	CASSQTRLAENKETQYF
TRBV27	TRBJ1-1	CASSLSPRTEAFF
TRBV11-2	TRBJ2-3	CASSLGFGVKYF
TRBV7-2	TRBJ1-1	CASSFGVTEAFF
TRBV16	TRBJ2-1	CASSQLGTSGNEQFF
TRBV19	TRBJ2-2	CASSPGSGAGNGELFF
TRBV28	TRBJ1-3	CASTSFSGNTIYF
TRBV7-2	TRBJ2-2	CASSFSGRNTGELFF
TRBV28	TRBJ2-3	CASSTRDWSFTDTQYF
TRBV5-1	TRBJ2-1	CASSLARVGWKGLDGNEQFF
TRBV15	TRBJ1-5	CATSRGGNQPQHF
TRBV30	TRBJ1-1	CAWNHSPPMNTEAFF
TRBV6-1	TRBJ1-2	CASTPGQGGHGYTF
TRBV28	TRBJ1-5	CASSGDRNSNQPQHF
TRBV28	TRBJ1-2	CASSSDRLNIGYTF
TRBV11-2	TRBJ2-7	CASREQGYEQYF
TRBV4-1	TRBJ2-7	CASSQVGYGVPSYEQYF
TRBV10-3	TRBJ2-4	CAISESPASSSGRSIQYF
TRBV4-3	TRBJ2-7	CASSQETSGYYEQYF
TRBV19	TRBJ2-7	CASSSDRGYEQYF
TRBV30	TRBJ1-2	CACHRDGYGYTF
TRBV11-2	TRBJ1-1	CASSLMQGSAFF
TRBV7-9	TRBJ2-2	CASRSGTGGTGELFF
TRBV6-5	TRBJ2-1	CASSFGTSGAYNEQFF
TRBV6-5	TRBJ1-1	CASSQIGHLNTEAFF
TRBV7-2	TRBJ2-1	CASSSLGGFSYNEQFF
TRBV18	TRBJ2-1	CASSPFIPSVNEQFF
TRBV7-3	TRBJ2-2	CASSPRGGRATGELFF
TRBV7-9	TRBJ1-1	CASSPRWSEAFF